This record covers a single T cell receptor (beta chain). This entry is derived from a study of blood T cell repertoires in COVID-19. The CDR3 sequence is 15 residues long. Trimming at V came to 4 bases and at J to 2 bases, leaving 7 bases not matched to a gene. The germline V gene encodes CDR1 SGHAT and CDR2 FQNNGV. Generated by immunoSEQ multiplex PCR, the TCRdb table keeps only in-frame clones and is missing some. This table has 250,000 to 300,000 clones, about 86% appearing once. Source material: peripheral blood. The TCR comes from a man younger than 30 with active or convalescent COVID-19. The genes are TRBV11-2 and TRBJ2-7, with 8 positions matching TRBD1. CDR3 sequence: CASSSDRVGTYEQYF. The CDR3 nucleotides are TGTGCCAGCAGCTCGGACAGGGTCGGCACCTACGAGCAGTACTTC. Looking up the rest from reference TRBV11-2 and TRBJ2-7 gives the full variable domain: EAGVAQSPRYKIIEKRQSVAFWCNPISGHATLYWYQQILGQGPKLLIQFQNNGVVDDSQLPKDRFSAERLKGVDSTLKIQPAKLEDSAVYLCASSSDRVGTYEQYFGPGTRLTVT.